Here is one T cell receptor (beta chain) with its context. Per the germline V gene, CDR1 is SNHLY and CDR2 is FYNNEI. V gave up 1 base and J gave up 6 bases, with 10 bases separating them. The length of the CDR3 is 14 residues. In the ophthalmopathy cohort, Clinical Activity Score was at least 3, NOSPECS grade at least 4, and duration under 3 months. For the diagnoses, clinical symptoms, serum thyroxine and TRAb, thyroid ultrasound and orbital computed tomography were used. Using roughly 9.4 ml of fresh peripheral blood, PBMCs were prepared. Amplified regions were TCR beta CDR3 sequences from RNA transcripts. The HTBI primer set was used in a first-round RT-PCR of the TCR CDR3. TCRdb reprocessed the multiplex PCR reads via MiXCR and lists one record per CDR3 protein. The data show around 610,000 distinct CDR3 sequences, roughly 14% seen once. This sample is drawn from a study of T cells in Graves' hyperthyroidism and ophthalmopathy. Study information: Blood from the periphery was taken at initial diagnosis, before any treatment.

The source of this sequence is a woman aged 40 to 50 with Graves' ophthalmopathy. Specimen: blood. This chain connects TRBV2 to TRBJ1-5, with D unclear. Written as DNA, the CDR3 is TGTGCCAGCAGTGAAGTCGGCTGGAGTCAGCCCCAGCATTTT. It encodes CASSEVGWSQPQHF.